These 2 T cell receptor beta chains share one sample of origin, sequenced in a study of CD8+ T cells in alopecia areata. The authors extracted RNA and reverse transcribed it into cDNA as the sequencing template. Here immunoSEQ multiplex PCR was the method, and the copy in TCRdb shows in-frame clones only, minus some. This sample has around 100,000 clones, with approximately 51% found just once. Indicated treatment: oral pan-JAK inhibitor, 5-10 mg twice daily. This specimen was CD4+ T cells sorted from blood, taken at week 24, from a patient treated with tofacitinib. The origin of the receptors is a human donor with alopecia areata.

This sequence joins TRBV5-1 and TRBJ2-1; 10 bases are a match to TRBD2. J lost 10 bases, V lost 0 bases, and 4 bases had no gene match. Germline-derived CDR1 and CDR2 are SGHRS and YFSETQ. This CDR3 is built from 14 residues. The CDR3 DNA reads TGCGCCAGCAGCTTGGCGGCTAGCGGGGGAGAGCAGTTCTTC. It yields the protein CASSLAASGGEQFF.

The chain is built from TRBV20-1 and TRBJ2-1; D gene uncertain. Trimming took 3 bases from V and 5 from J, leaving 5 bases between them. Germline lookup yields CDR1 DFQATT and CDR2 SNEGSKA (reference sequence). The CDR3 totals 11 residues. CDR3 DNA sequence: TGCAGTGCTAGTGATAACAATGAGCAGTTCTTC. Translation: CSASDNNEQFF.